A single T cell receptor (beta chain) is shown here with its context. From germline, CDR1 is MNHEY and CDR2 SMNVEV (reference sequence). This CDR3 spans 16 amino acids. Losses at the gene ends were 4 bases for V and 4 bases for J; bases not matched to a gene: 13. These data belong to a study of somatic mutations in cytotoxic T cells in rheumatoid arthritis. Measured with immunoSEQ multiplex PCR; TCRdb has only the in-frame clones, and not every one. The sample contains about 7,100 clones, over 75% of which appear only once. The chain is built from TRBV27 and TRBJ2-7, with 7 bases matching TRBD2. This TCR derives from an adult with rheumatoid arthritis. Material: CD8+ T cells sorted from blood. CDR3 residues: CASSYTPGLPPYEQYF. Here the CDR3 DNA reads TGTGCCAGCAGTTACACCCCGGGACTACCACCATACGAGCAGTACTTC.